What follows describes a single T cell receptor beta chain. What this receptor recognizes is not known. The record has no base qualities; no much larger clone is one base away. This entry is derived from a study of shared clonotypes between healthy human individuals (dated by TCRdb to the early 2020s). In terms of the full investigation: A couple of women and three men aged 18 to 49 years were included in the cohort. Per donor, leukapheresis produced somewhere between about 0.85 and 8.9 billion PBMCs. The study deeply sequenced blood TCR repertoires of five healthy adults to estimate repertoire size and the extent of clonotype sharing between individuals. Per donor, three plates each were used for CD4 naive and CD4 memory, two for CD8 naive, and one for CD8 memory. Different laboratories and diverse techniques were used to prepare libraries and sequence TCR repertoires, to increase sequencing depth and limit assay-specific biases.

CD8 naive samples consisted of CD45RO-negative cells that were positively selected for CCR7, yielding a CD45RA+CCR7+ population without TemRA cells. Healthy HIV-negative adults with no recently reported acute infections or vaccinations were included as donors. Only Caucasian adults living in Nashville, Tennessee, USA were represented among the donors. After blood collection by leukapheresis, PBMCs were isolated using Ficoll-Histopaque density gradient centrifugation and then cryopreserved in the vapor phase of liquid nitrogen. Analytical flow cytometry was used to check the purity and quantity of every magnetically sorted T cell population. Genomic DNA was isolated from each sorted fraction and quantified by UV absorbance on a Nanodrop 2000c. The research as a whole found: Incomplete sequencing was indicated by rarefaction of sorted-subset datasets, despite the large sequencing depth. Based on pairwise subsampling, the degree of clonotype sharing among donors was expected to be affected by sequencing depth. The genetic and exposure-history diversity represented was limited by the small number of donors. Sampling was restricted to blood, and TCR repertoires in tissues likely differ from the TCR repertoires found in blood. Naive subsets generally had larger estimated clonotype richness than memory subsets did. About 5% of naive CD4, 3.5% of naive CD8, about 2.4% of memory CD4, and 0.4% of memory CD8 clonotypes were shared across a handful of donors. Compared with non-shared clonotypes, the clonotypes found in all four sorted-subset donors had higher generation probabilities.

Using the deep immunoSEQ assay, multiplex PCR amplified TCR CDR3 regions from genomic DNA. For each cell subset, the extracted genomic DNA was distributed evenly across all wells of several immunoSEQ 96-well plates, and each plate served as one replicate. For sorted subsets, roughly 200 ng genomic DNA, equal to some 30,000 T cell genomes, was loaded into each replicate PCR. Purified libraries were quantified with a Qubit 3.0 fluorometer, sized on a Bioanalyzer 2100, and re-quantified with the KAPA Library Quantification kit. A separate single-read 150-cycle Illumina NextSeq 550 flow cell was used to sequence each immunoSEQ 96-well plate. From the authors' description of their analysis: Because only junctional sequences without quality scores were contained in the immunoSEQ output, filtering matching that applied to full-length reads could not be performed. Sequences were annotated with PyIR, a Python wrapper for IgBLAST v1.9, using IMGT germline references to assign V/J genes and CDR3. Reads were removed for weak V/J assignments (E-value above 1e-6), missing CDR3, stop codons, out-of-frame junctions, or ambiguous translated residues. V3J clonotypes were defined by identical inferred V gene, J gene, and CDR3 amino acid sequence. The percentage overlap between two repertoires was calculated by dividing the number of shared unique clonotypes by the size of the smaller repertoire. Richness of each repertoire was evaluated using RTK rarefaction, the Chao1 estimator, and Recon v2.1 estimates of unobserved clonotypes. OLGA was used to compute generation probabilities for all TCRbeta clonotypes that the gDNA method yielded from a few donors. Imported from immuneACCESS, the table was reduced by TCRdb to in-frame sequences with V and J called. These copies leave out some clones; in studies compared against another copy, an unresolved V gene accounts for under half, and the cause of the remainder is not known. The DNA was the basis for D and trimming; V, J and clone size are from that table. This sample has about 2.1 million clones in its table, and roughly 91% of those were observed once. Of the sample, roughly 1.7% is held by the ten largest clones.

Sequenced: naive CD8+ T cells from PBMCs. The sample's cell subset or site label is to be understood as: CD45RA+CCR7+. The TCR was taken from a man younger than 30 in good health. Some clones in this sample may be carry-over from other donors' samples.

The CDR3 reads CASSAGEGGYTF. The bases read TGTGCCAGCAGTGCTGGGGAGGGTGGCTACACCTTC. The chain is made from TRBV28 and TRBJ1-2; no D segment can be confidently identified. The germline V gene yields MDHEN for CDR1 and SYDVKM for CDR2. From its cysteine to its phenylalanine, the CDR3 spans 12 amino acids. Only the CDR3 portion is preserved as DNA: 36 bases, with reading frame beginning at the first base. The trim is 5 bases for V and 7 bases for J, with a gap of 11 bases between the germline ends.